This T cell receptor beta chain originates from a study of graft-versus-host responses after intestinal transplantation. Findings and limits, study-wide: Maximum circulating GvH clone levels tracked with early post-transplant HvG decreases.

Clones were read by immunoSEQ multiplex PCR, and TCRdb kept only the in-frame ones, dropping some. This table has nearly 15,000 clones, around 63% appearing once. Comments on this clone: The antigen is undetermined.

Losses at the gene ends were 5 bases for V and 2 bases for J; bases not matched to a gene: 7. Germline V gene lookup returns CDR1 SEHNR and CDR2 FQNEAQ (reference sequence). The CDR3 runs 16 residues. Graft-derived tissue was subjected to processing to liberate intraepithelial and lamina propria lymphocytes. The V and J genes are TRBV7-9 and TRBJ2-3; TRBD2 aligns across 10 bases. This clonotype originated in a human patient who received an intestinal transplant, so some T cells may come from the graft donor. Sequencing was performed on ileum tissue, taken 524 days after transplant. Here the CDR3 reads CASSDTSGDHTDTQYF. CDR3 nucleotides: TGTGCCAGCAGCGACACTAGCGGGGACCACACAGATACGCAGTATTTT.